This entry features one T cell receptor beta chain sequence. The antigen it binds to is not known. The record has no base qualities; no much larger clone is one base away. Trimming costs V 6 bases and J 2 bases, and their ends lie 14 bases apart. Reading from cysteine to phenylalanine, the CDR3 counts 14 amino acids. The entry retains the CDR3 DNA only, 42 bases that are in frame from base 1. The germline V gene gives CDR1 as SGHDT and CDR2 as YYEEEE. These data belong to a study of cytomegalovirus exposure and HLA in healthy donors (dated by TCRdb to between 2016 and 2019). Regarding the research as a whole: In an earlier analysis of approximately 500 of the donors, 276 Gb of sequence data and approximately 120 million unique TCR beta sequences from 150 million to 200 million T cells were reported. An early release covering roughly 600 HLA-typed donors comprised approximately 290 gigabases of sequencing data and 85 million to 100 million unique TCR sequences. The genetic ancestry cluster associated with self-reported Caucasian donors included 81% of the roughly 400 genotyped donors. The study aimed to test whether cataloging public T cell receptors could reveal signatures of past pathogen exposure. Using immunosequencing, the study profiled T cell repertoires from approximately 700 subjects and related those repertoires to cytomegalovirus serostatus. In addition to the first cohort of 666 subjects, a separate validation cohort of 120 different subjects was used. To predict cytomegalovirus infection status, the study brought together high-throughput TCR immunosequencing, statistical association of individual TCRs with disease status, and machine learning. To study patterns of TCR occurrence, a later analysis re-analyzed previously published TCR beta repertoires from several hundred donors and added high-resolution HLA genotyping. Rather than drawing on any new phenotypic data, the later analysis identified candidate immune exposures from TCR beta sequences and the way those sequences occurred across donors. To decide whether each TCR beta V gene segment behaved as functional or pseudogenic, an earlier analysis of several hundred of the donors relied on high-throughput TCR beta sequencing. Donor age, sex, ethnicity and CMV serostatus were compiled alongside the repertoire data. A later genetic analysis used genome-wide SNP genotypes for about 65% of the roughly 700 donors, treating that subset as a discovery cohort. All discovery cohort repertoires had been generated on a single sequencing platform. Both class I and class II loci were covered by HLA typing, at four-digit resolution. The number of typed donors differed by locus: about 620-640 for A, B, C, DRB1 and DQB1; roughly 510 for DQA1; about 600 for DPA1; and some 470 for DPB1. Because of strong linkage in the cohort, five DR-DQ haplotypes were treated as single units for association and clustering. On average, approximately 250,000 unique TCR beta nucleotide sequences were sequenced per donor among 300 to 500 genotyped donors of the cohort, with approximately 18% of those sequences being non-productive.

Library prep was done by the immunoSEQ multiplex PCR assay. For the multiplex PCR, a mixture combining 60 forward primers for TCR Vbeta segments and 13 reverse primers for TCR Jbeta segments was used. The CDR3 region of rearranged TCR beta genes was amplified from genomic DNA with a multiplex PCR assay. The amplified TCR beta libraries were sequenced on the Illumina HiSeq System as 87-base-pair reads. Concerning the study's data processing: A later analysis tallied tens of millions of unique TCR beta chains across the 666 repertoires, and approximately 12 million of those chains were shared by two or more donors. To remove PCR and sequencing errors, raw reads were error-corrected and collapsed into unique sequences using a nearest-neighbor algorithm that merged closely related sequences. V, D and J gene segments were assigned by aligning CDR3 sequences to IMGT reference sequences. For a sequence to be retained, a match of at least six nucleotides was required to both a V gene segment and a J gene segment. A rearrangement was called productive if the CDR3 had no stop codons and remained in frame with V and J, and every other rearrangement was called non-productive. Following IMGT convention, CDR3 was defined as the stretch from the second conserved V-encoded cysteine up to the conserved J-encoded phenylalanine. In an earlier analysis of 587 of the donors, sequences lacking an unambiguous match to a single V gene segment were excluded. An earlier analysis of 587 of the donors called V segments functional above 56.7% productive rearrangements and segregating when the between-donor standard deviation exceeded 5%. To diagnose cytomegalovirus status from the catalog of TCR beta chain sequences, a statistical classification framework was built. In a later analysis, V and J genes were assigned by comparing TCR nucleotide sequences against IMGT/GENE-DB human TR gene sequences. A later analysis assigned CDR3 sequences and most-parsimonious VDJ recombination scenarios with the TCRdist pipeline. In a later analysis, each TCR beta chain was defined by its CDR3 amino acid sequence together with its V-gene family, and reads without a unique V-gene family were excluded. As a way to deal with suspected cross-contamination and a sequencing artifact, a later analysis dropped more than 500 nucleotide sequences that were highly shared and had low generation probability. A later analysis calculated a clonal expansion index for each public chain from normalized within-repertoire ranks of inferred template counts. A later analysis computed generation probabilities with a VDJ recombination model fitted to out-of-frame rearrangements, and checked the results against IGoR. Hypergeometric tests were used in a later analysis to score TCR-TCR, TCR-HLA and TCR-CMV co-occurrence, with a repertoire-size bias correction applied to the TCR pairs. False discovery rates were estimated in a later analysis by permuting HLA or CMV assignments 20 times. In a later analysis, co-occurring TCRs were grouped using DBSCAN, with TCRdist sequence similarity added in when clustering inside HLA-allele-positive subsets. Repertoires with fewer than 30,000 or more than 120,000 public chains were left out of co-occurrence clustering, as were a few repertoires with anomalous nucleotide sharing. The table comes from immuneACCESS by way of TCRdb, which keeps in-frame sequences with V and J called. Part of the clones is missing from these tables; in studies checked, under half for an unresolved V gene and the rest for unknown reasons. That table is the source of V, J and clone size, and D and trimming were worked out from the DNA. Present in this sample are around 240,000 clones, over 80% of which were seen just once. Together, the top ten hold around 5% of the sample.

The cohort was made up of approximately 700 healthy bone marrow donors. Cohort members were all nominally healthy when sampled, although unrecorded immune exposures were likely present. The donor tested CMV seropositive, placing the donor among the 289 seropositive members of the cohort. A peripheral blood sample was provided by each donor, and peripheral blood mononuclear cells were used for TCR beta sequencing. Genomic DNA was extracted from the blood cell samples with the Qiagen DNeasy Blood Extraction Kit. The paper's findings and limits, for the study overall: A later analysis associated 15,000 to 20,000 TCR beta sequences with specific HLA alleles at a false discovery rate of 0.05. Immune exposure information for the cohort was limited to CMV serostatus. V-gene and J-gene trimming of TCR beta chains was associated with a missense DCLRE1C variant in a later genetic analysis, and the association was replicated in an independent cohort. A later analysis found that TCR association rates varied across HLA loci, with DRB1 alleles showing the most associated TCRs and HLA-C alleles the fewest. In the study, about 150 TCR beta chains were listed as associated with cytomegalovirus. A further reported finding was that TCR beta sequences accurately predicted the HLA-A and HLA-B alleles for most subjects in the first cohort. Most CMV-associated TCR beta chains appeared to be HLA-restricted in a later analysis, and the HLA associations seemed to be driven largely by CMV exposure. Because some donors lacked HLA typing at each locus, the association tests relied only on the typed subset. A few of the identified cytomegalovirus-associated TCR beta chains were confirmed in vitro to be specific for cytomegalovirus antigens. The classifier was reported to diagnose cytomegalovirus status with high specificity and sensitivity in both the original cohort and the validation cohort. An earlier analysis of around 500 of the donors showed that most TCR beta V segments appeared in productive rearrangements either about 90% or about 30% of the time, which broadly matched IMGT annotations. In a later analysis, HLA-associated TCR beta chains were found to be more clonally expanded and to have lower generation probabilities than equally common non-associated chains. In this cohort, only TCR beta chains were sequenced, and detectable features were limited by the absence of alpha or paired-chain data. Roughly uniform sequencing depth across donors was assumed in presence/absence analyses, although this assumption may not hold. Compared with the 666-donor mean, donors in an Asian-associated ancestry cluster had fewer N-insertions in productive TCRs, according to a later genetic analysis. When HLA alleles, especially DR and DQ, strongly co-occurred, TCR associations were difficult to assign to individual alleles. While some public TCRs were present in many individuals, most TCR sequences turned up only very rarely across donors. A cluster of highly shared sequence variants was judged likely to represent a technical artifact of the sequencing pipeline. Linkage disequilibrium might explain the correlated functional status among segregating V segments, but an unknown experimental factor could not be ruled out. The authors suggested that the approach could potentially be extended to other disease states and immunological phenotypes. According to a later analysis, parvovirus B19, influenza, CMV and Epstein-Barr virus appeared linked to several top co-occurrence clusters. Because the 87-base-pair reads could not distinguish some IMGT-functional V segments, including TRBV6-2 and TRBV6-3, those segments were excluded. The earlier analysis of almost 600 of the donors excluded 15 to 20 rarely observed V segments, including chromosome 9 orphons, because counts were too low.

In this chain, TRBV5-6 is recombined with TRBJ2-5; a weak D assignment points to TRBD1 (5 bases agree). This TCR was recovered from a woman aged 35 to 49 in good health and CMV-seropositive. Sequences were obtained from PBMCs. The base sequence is TGTGCCAGCATGTCTGACAGACGGCAAGAGACCCAGTACTTC. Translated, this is CASMSDRRQETQYF.